This TCR beta chain was recovered during a study of OX40 agonist ivuxolimab in advanced cancers. This clone was observed once. This table comes from immunoSEQ multiplex PCR, and its TCRdb copy is limited to in-frame clones, with some not included. The data hold some 95,000 clones, with approximately 88% observed a single time. Trimming cost V 3 bases and J 3 bases; bases outside gene matches: 7. From germline, CDR1 is SGHVS and CDR2 FNYEAQ. The CDR3 consists of 16 residues. This sequence was found in an adult with an advanced solid tumor such as melanoma, head and neck, liver or kidney cancer. The specimen was CD4+ or CD8+ T cells sorted from blood, collected in a trial of the OX40 agonist ivuxolimab. The genes are TRBV7-6 and TRBJ2-2, with 7 bases fitting TRBD1. Here the CDR3 DNA reads TGTGCCAGCAGCTTCACAGGGGTCAGAGACACCGGGGAGCTGTTTTTT. Translated: CASSFTGVRDTGELFF.